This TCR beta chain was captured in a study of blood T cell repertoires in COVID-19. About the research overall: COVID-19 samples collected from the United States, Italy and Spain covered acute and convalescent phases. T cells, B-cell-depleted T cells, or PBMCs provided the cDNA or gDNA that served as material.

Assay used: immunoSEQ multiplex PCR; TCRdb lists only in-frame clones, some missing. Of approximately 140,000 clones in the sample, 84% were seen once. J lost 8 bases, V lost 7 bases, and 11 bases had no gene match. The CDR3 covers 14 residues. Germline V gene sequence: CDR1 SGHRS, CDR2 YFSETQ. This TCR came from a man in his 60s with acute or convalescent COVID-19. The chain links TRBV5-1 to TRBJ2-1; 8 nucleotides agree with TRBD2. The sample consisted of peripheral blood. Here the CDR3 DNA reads TGCGCCAGCGGCAGGAGCGGGAGTGGTGATGAGCAGTTCTTC. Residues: CASGRSGSGDEQFF.